The clone carrying this T cell receptor (beta chain) was detected only a few times. These data belong to a study of T-cell memory formation after mild COVID-19. cDNA libraries for TCR alpha and TCR beta, carrying sample barcodes and UMIs, came from 5'RACE with constant-segment primers. MiXCR was run by TCRdb on the 5' RACE reads, yielding one entry per CDR3 protein. The sample has roughly 600,000 distinct CDR3 sequences; around 17% are singletons. The receptor was derived from an adult woman who had mild COVID-19 (a few samples of this study predate the infection). Cell type and time point are not known. Sequenced material: PBMCs or a T cell subset sorted from them (not recorded which).

CDR3 DNA sequence: TGTGCAAGTCGCTGGTGGGAGCAGTTCTTC. Amino acids: CASRWWEQFF. The rearrangement uses TRBV12-2 and TRBJ2-1. TRBV12-2 has pseudogene status. The CDR3 has 10 amino acids.